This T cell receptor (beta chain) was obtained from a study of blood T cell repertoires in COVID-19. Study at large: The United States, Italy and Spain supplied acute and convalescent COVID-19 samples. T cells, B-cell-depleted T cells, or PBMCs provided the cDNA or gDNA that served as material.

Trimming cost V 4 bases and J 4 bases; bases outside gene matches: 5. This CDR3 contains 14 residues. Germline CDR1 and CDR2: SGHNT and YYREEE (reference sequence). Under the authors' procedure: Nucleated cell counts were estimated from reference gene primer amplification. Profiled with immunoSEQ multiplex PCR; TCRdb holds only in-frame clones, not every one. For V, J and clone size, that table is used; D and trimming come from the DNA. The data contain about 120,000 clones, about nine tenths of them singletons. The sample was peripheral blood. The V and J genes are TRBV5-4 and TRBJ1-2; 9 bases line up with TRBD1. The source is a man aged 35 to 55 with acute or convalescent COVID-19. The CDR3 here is CASSPRQGGYGYTF. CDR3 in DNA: TGTGCCAGCAGCCCACGACAGGGGGGCTATGGCTACACCTTC.